These 21 T cell receptor beta chains were all obtained from the same sample, sequenced in a study of blood T cell repertoires in COVID-19 (dated by TCRdb to about 2020). Library preparation employed the immunoSEQ multiplex PCR assay. Drawn from immuneACCESS, this table holds only the in-frame rearrangements with V and J called that TCRdb kept. Clones are partly lost; checked studies trace under half to an unresolved V gene and leave the rest unexplained. In this sample the table shows over 200,000 clones, roughly 90% of which occur a single time. The ten largest clones capture about 2% of the sample. Sequenced sample: peripheral blood. These receptor sequences come from a man aged 35-49 years with active or convalescent COVID-19.

The chain uses TRBV15 and TRBJ2-5, with TRBD2 matching over 13 bases. There are 16 residues in the CDR3. V lost 3 bases to trimming and J lost 5 bases; unmatched junction nucleotides: 6. Germline lookup yields CDR1 LNHNV and CDR2 YYDKDF (reference sequence). CDR3 sequence (DNA): TGTGCCACCAGCAGCGAACGGACTAGCGGGAGCGAGACCCAGTACTTC. This codes for CATSSERTSGSETQYF.

The V call is TRBV5-1, the J call TRBJ1-4; the D is unclear. Germline V gene sequence: CDR1 SGHRS, CDR2 YFSETQ. CDR3 size: 13 residues. Trimming stripped 8 bases from V and 2 bases from J, with 10 bases between. The CDR3 DNA reads TGCGCCAGTCAAATCGGGACTAATGAAAAACTGTTTTTT. It codes for CASQIGTNEKLFF.

On this clone: This specimen includes other DNA sequences encoding the same CDR3. This sequence joins TRBV7-9 and TRBJ1-5; no firm D call. Germline CDR1 is SEHNR and CDR2 is FQNEAQ (reference sequence). V lost 3 bases and J lost 0, with 6 bases in between. The CDR3 loop spans 14 amino acids. CDR3 nucleotides: TGTGCCAGCAGCTTGAGAGGTAGCAATCAGCCCCAGCATTTT. It translates to CASSLRGSNQPQHF.

V is TRBV12-3 or TRBV12-4 and J is TRBJ1-1, with D uncertain. Trimming pared 6 bases from V and 7 bases from J, leaving 9 bases between. The CDR3 has 11 amino acids. The CDR3 coding sequence is TGTGCCAGCAGGGGAGGACTTGAAGCTTTCTTT. Its protein product is CASRGGLEAFF.

The rearrangement uses TRBV5-1 and TRBJ1-3; D not certain. This CDR3 is built from 14 residues. Germline values: CDR1 SGHRS, CDR2 YFSETQ. V was trimmed by 1 base and J by 0 bases, leaving 5 bases between them. In nucleotides, the CDR3 is TGCGCCAGCAGCTTGACAAACTCTGGAAACACCATATATTTT. This codes for CASSLTNSGNTIYF.

V is TRBV5-1 and J is TRBJ2-7; TRBD2 matches at 14 bases. Germline lookup yields CDR1 SGHRS and CDR2 YFSETQ. V shed 3 bases and J 4 bases; nucleotides not matched to a gene: 3. There are 15 residues in the CDR3. CDR3 amino acids: CASSSGTSGSYEQYF. CDR3 DNA: TGCGCCAGCAGCTCCGGGACTAGCGGGAGTTACGAGCAGTACTTC.

The chain recombines TRBV5-4 with TRBJ2-4, with D hard to call. The germline CDR1 and CDR2 sequences are SGHNT and YYREEE (reference sequence). The CDR3 loop spans 15 amino acids. Trimming cost V 0 bases and J 3 bases, with 10 bases left between them. CDR3 protein: CASSLAGSFKNIQYF. CDR3 DNA sequence: TGTGCCAGCAGCTTGGCAGGTAGTTTCAAAAACATTCAGTACTTC.

CDR3 coding DNA: TGTGCCAGCAGTGAACCAGCGGGAGAGTTAGATACGCAGTATTTT. This encodes CASSEPAGELDTQYF. The rearrangement links TRBV25-1 to TRBJ2-3; 8 positions match TRBD2. In germline, CDR1 is MGHDK, CDR2 SYGVNS. Trimming removed 2 bases from V and 5 bases from J; junction bases left unmatched: 6. This CDR3 is 15 amino acids long.

The rearrangement links TRBV19 to TRBJ2-2, with 8 bases aligning to TRBD1. V was pared by 7 bases and J by 4 bases, with 11 bases of the junction left unmatched. The CDR3 spans 16 residues. CDR1 and CDR2 from the germline V gene are LNHDA and SQIVND (reference sequence). In DNA, the CDR3 is TGTGCCAGTACCCATACGGACAGGGCGGGCACCGGGGAGCTGTTTTTT. As protein: CASTHTDRAGTGELFF.

The chain is built from TRBV2 and TRBJ2-7, with 13 bases aligning to TRBD2. Per germline, CDR1 SNHLY and CDR2 FYNNEI. V lost 6 bases and J lost 6; bases outside the gene matches: 5. The CDR3 extends over 14 amino acids. CDR3 residues: CASRGTSGIFEQYF. For the CDR3, the DNA is TGTGCCAGCAGAGGGACTAGCGGGATTTTCGAGCAGTACTTC.

The rearrangement uses TRBV2 and TRBJ1-6; 11 bases are shared with TRBD1. The CDR3 is 13 residues long. Per germline, CDR1 SNHLY and CDR2 FYNNEI. Trimming cost V 8 bases and J 8 bases; bases outside gene matches: 2. CDR3 region: CASRTGGDSPLHF. CDR3 coding DNA: TGTGCCAGCCGGACAGGGGGCGATTCACCCCTCCACTTT.

The chain couples TRBV28 to TRBJ2-7; TRBD1 might be the D (5 bases). The germline V gene encodes CDR1 MDHEN and CDR2 SYDVKM. This CDR3 comprises 13 residues. Trimming removed 6 bases from V and 4 bases from J, with 13 bases in between. CDR3 nucleotide sequence: TGTGCCAGCAGACCCTGGCAGGGTTACGAGCAGTACTTC. Amino acid sequence: CASRPWQGYEQYF.

The chain joins TRBV6-5 to TRBJ1-1; D possibly corresponds to TRBD1 (6 bases). Germline-derived CDR1 and CDR2 are MNHEY and SVGAGI. Trimming stripped 10 bases from V and 1 base from J, with 16 bases between. There are 14 residues in the CDR3. CDR3 sequence reads: CATSGLGANTEAFF. DNA for the CDR3: TGTGCCACCAGCGGTCTGGGGGCGAACACTGAAGCTTTCTTT.

The V call is TRBV25-1, the J call TRBJ2-5; TRBD1 matches 8 bases. The CDR3 covers 16 residues. V trimming: 1 base; J trimming: 7 bases; junction bases outside the gene matches: 11. Germline V gene sequence: CDR1 MGHDK, CDR2 SYGVNS. The CDR3 region is CASSEFSGGPFSTQYF. The DNA for the CDR3 is TGTGCCAGCAGTGAATTCTCAGGGGGCCCCTTTTCGACCCAGTACTTC.

The chain employs TRBV29-1 and TRBJ1-3; D perhaps matches TRBD1 (5 bases). From germline, CDR1 is SQVTM and CDR2 ANQGSEA. V lost 3 bases to trimming and J lost 8 bases, with 11 bases between them. The CDR3 is made up of 12 amino acids. Here the CDR3 DNA reads TGCAGCGTTGAGGCGGGGGATTACACCATATATTTT. Translating it yields CSVEAGDYTIYF. Supplemented by reference TRBV29-1 and TRBJ1-3, the full variable domain reads SAVISQKPSRDICQRGTSLTIQCQVDSQVTMMFWYRQQPGQSLTLIATANQGSEATYESGFVIDKFPISRPNLTFSTLTVSNMSPEDSSIYLCSVEAGDYTIYFGEGSWLTVV.

The chain is built from TRBV5-4 and TRBJ2-1; D ambiguous. The germline V and J ends were trimmed by 4 bases and 9 bases, with 14 bases remaining between them. Per the germline V gene, CDR1 is SGHNT and CDR2 is YYREEE (reference sequence). This CDR3 is 13 amino acids long. The CDR3 loop reads CASSQPEEVEQFF. The CDR3 nucleotides read TGTGCCAGCAGCCAACCCGAAGAGGTTGAGCAGTTCTTC. Full variable domain (missing parts from reference TRBV5-4 and TRBJ2-1): ETGVTQSPTHLIKTRGQQVTLRCSSQSGHNTVSWYQQALGQGPQFIFQYYREEENGRGNFPPRFSGLQFPNYSSELNVNALELDDSALYLCASSQPEEVEQFFGPGTRLTVL.

The J gene is TRBJ2-6, the V gene TRBV27; a weak D match, TRBD1 (6 bases). The V end was cut by 5 bases, the J end by 0 bases, with 23 bases between. This CDR3 has 20 amino acids. Germline V CDR1 and CDR2: MNHEY, SMNVEV (reference sequence). CDR3 in amino acids: CASSRYFLDSSFSGANVLTF. As DNA, the CDR3 is TGTGCCAGCAGTCGTTACTTTTTGGACAGTTCATTCTCTGGGGCCAACGTCCTGACTTTC.

The chain has TRBV27 and TRBJ2-1; D is unresolved. Trimming removed 0 bases from V and 8 bases from J, with 14 bases in between. CDR1 is MNHEY, CDR2 SMNVEV, per germline (reference sequence). CDR3 length equals 15 residues. In nucleotides, the CDR3 is TGTGCCAGCAGTTTATCGGCGGCCCCACGGGATGAGCAGTTCTTC. Translated: CASSLSAAPRDEQFF.

This clone was seen just once. CDR3 in DNA: TGTGCCAGTCTAGGGCCCGGGACAGTCTTCTATGGCTACACCTTC. Protein product: CASLGPGTVFYGYTF. The gene calls are TRBV19 and TRBJ1-2; 7 positions match TRBD1. With V trimmed by 8 bases and J by 4 bases, 13 bases remained unmatched. In germline, CDR1 is LNHDA, CDR2 SQIVND (reference sequence). CDR3 length: 15 residues.

The chain combines TRBV6-4 with TRBJ1-5; possible D gene TRBD1, 5 bases. CDR1 and CDR2 from the germline V gene are MRHNA and SNTAGT. The CDR3 length is 14 residues. V lost 3 bases and J lost 7, with 13 bases in between. CDR3 sequence (DNA): TGTGCCAGCAGTGAAGTACAGGACCTACAGCCCCAGCATTTT. Protein product: CASSEVQDLQPQHF.

This chain connects TRBV6-5 to TRBJ1-1; TRBD1 might be the D (5 bases). Trimming pared 0 bases from V and 1 base from J, leaving 9 bases between. Germline assignment: CDR1 MNHEY and CDR2 SVGAGI. There are 15 residues in the CDR3. In DNA form, the CDR3 reads TGTGCCAGCAGTTACTCGGGACTGGGGAACACTGAAGCTTTCTTT. The encoded protein is CASSYSGLGNTEAFF.